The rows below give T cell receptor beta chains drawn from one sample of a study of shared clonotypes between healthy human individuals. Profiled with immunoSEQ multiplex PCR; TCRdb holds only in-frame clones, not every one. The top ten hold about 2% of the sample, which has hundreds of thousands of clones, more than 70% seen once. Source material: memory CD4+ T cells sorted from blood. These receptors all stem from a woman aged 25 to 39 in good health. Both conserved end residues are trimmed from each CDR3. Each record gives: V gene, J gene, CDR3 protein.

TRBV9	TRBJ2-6	ASSPRRREVSGANVLT
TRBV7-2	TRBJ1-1	ASSYRTTGTEAF
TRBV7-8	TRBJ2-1	ASSPVWVLASQKGEQF
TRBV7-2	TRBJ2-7	ASSSSSGRANEQY
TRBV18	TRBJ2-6	ASSPGDGANVLT
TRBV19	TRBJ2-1	ASSPTSGVSYNEQF
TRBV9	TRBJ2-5	AIKRGGNGPGAGQTQY
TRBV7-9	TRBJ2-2	ASSFTLGTGELF
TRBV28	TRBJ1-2	ASSPAWKQGFRGYT
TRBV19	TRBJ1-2	ASSISGGLGYT
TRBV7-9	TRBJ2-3	ASSLAAGGPTDTQY
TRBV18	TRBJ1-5	ASSPGERDQPQH
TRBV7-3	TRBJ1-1	ASSRQRNTEAF
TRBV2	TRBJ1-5	ASRKEPGLGESNQPQH
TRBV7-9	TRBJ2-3	ASSLPGGTDTQY
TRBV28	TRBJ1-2	ASSRPNYGYT
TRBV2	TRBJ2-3	ASSEASGSSTDTQY
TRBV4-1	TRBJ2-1	ATRGRLAGSDNEQF
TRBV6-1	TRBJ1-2	ASEKRGGSYGYT
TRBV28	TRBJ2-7	ASSSSVREQY
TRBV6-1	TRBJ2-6	ASSEMTGHSGANVLT
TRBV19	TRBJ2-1	ASSMGLAGMSSYNEQF
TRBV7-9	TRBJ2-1	ASSSGTINEQF
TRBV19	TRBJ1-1	ASRKNTEAF
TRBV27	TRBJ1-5	ASSGDRDQPQH
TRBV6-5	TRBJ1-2	ASRGSRQANGYT
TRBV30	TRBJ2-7	AWSSAGHYEQY
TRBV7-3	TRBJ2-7	ASSSDRLYEQY
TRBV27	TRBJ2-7	ASSPSRGRVYEQY
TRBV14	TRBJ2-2	ASSPPIGRGRSGELF
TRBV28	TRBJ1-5	ASSLSVVQPQH